These T cell receptor beta chains were read from a single sample in a study of T cell changes during pregnancy in multiple sclerosis. TCRdb keeps only in-frame clones here, not all; method: immunoSEQ multiplex PCR. This sample has fewer than 85,000 clones; more than 90% occur once, and the top ten carry 0.85% to 1.3%. The sample here was peripheral blood, taken in the second trimester of pregnancy. These receptors came from a female donor with multiple sclerosis, enrolled in a pregnancy study. CDR3s include the opening cysteine and the closing phenylalanine or tryptophan. The order of the fields is D gene, J gene, clone size, V gene, CDR3 protein, CDR3 DNA. The D gene is left open where the match is weak. Clone size is given for some rows only: seen once, a few or many times, or a class if the clone is expanded.

>TRBD2|TRBJ2-1|.|TRBV4-1
CASSPRVGREVRDEQFF
TGCGCCAGCAGCCCACGGGTTGGGCGGGAGGTTAGAGATGAGCAGTTCTTC
>TRBD1|TRBJ2-7|.|TRBV2
CASSRTGSSEQYF
TGTGCCAGCAGTAGGACAGGGTCCTCCGAGCAGTACTTC
>TRBD2|TRBJ2-1|.|TRBV5-1
CASSLVAGPTNEQFF
TGCGCCAGCAGCTTGGTAGCGGGGCCTACTAATGAGCAGTTCTTC
>.|TRBJ1-1|.|TRBV11-2
CASGEGVHTEAFF
TGTGCCAGCGGGGAAGGGGTCCACACTGAAGCTTTCTTT
>.|TRBJ1-1|.|TRBV18
CASSPLVPTENTEAFF
TGTGCCAGCTCACCTTTAGTCCCGACAGAAAACACTGAAGCTTTCTTT
>TRBD2|TRBJ2-2|once|TRBV19
CATERERNTGELFF
TGTGCCACCGAGCGGGAGCGGAACACCGGGGAGCTGTTTTTT
>.|TRBJ2-4|few|TRBV10-1
CASSGYPKNIQYF
TGCGCCAGCAGTGGCTATCCCAAAAACATTCAGTACTTC
>.|TRBJ2-1|.|TRBV2
CASNPGTGSYNEQFF
TGTGCCAGCAACCCCGGGACTGGCTCCTACAATGAGCAGTTCTTC
>.|TRBJ2-3|.|TRBV29-1
CSVVYGTDTQYF
TGCAGCGTTGTCTACGGCACAGATACGCAGTATTTT
>.|TRBJ1-5|.|TRBV6-4
CASRLQGNQPQHF
TGTGCCAGCAGGTTACAGGGCAATCAGCCCCAGCATTTT
>.|TRBJ2-5|.|TRBV6-1
CASNEERRETQYF
TGTGCCAGCAACGAGGAAAGGCGGGAGACCCAGTACTTC
>TRBD2|TRBJ2-4|.|TRBV7-2
CASSAPSAGGGSNIQYF
TGTGCCAGCAGCGCCCCCAGTGCGGGAGGCGGGTCGAACATTCAGTACTTC
>TRBD1|TRBJ2-1|.|TRBV4-3
CANSKGRDRAFDEQFF
TGCGCCAACAGCAAGGGCCGGGACAGGGCATTCGATGAGCAGTTCTTC
>.|TRBJ2-3|.|TRBV19
CASSAGHLTDTQYF
TGTGCCAGTAGTGCCGGACACCTCACAGATACGCAGTATTTT
>TRBD2|TRBJ2-1|.|TRBV9
CASSGAGGGTGEQFF
TGTGCCAGCAGCGGAGCGGGAGGGGGTACGGGTGAGCAGTTCTTC
>TRBD1|TRBJ1-5|.|TRBV30
CAWSVRGGTGNQPQHF
TGTGCCTGGAGTGTTAGAGGGGGCACAGGTAATCAGCCCCAGCATTTT
>.|TRBJ1-2|.|TRBV29-1
CSVDSINYGYTF
TGCAGCGTTGACAGTATCAACTATGGCTACACCTTC
>.|TRBJ2-1|.|TRBV6-1
CASSVLDEQFF
TGTGCCAGCAGTGTCCTCGATGAGCAGTTCTTC
>.|TRBJ1-4|.|TRBV7-2
CASSFSQAPSEKLFF
TGTGCCAGCAGCTTCAGTCAGGCCCCCTCGGAAAAACTGTTTTTT
>.|TRBJ1-3|.|TRBV28
CASSLEGRAGNTIYF
TGTGCCAGCAGTTTAGAGGGGAGGGCTGGAAACACCATATATTTT
>.|TRBJ1-2|.|TRBV13
CASSLGRREDYGYTF
TGTGCCAGCAGCTTAGGCCGCAGGGAAGACTATGGCTACACCTTC
>.|TRBJ2-7|.|TRBV28
CASSFNYLYEQYF
TGTGCCAGCAGTTTTAACTACCTCTACGAGCAGTACTTC
>.|TRBJ1-3|.|TRBV30
CAWSVRGKIGNTIYF
TGTGCCTGGAGTGTTCGGGGGAAGATTGGAAACACCATATATTTT
>.|TRBJ1-2|.|TRBV25-1
CASSLGARGYTF
TGTGCCAGCAGTCTGGGGGCGCGTGGCTACACCTTC
>TRBD1|TRBJ1-2|.|TRBV9
CASSVGVTGDGYTF
TGTGCCAGCAGCGTAGGCGTGACAGGGGATGGCTACACCTTC
>.|TRBJ1-4|once|TRBV28
CASRKNRDSTTNEKLFF
TGTGCCAGCAGGAAGAACAGGGATTCTACAACTAATGAAAAACTGTTTTTT
>.|TRBJ2-1|.|TRBV5-6
CASSFSRVNEQFF
TGTGCCAGCAGCTTCAGCAGGGTCAATGAGCAGTTCTTC
>TRBD1|TRBJ2-5|.|TRBV5-1
CASSPLTGGGETQYF
TGCGCCAGCAGCCCCCTGACAGGGGGCGGGGAGACCCAGTACTTC
>TRBD1|TRBJ2-7|.|TRBV30
CAGTGEYEQYF
TGTGCCGGGACAGGCGAATACGAGCAGTACTTC
>.|TRBJ2-5|.|TRBV11-2
CASSPAPNKETQYF
TGTGCCAGCAGCCCCGCCCCTAATAAAGAGACCCAGTACTTC
>.|TRBJ2-7|.|TRBV21-1
CATSSGSYEQYF
TGTGCCACTTCGTCAGGGTCCTACGAGCAGTACTTC
>TRBD1|TRBJ1-2|.|TRBV29-1
CSVEDRNSRQGNYGYTF
TGCAGCGTTGAAGATCGCAACTCCCGACAGGGGAATTATGGCTACACCTTC
>.|TRBJ2-7|.|TRBV16
CASSRRTGIGEQYF
TGTGCCAGCAGCCGCCGAACAGGGATCGGCGAGCAGTACTTC
>.|TRBJ1-5|.|TRBV21-1
CASIGDISSNQPQHF
TGTGCCAGCATCGGGGACATATCCAGCAATCAGCCCCAGCATTTT
>.|TRBJ1-1|.|TRBV9
CASSPYSTEAFF
TGTGCCAGCAGCCCTTACTCCACTGAAGCTTTCTTT
>TRBD2|TRBJ2-4|.|TRBV29-1
CSARVGLAGQLAKNIQYF
TGCAGCGCTAGAGTGGGACTAGCGGGTCAGTTAGCCAAAAACATTCAGTACTTC
>TRBD2|TRBJ2-1|.|TRBV9
CASSVGELAGLGQKFF
TGTGCCAGCAGCGTAGGAGAACTAGCGGGACTGGGGCAAAAATTCTTC
>.|TRBJ1-3|.|TRBV6-4
CASSDSLDRDSSGNTIYF
TGTGCCAGCAGTGACTCACTCGATCGGGATAGCTCTGGAAACACCATATATTTT
>.|TRBJ1-2|.|TRBV27
CASSLRTGSDYGYTF
TGTGCCAGCAGTTTACGAACAGGGTCGGACTATGGCTACACCTTC
>.|TRBJ2-3|.|TRBV4-1
CASSRLQDVTDTQYF
TGCGCCAGCAGCCGCCTTCAGGATGTCACAGATACGCAGTATTTT
>TRBD1|TRBJ2-7|once|TRBV15
CATKSDQGAYEQYF
TGTGCCACCAAGTCCGATCAGGGGGCCTACGAGCAGTACTTC
>TRBD2|TRBJ2-3|.|TRBV18
CASSPPTSGRGGTDTQYF
TGTGCCAGCTCACCACCGACTAGCGGGAGGGGGGGCACAGATACGCAGTATTTT
>.|TRBJ1-1|.|TRBV7-9
CASRERGAGVGTEAFF
TGTGCCAGCAGAGAGAGGGGGGCGGGGGTAGGCACTGAAGCTTTCTTT
>.|TRBJ1-1|.|TRBV28
CASRTVSAGTEAFF
TGTGCCAGCAGAACAGTCAGTGCGGGCACTGAAGCTTTCTTT
>.|TRBJ1-2|.|TRBV7-9
CASSLVRGDGYTF
TGTGCCAGCAGCTTAGTTCGAGGAGACGGCTACACCTTC
>.|TRBJ2-3|.|TRBV4-1
CASSQGLGTSTDTQYF
TGCGCCAGCAGCCAAGGGTTAGGGACTAGCACAGATACGCAGTATTTT